The 13 T cell receptor beta chains below were found in one sample sequenced in a study of T cells in Graves' hyperthyroidism and ophthalmopathy. Regions amplified from RNA transcripts were the TCR beta CDR3 regions. In the first-round RT-PCR of the TCR CDR3, the HTBI primer set was used. TCRdb called the multiplex PCR reads again in MiXCR, with one record for every CDR3 protein. The repertoire holds about 400,000 distinct CDR3 sequences, over 12% seen once, with 28% in the top ten. The specimen sequenced was blood. The receptors were sampled from a man in his fifties or sixties with Graves' ophthalmopathy.

The chain recombines TRBV19 with TRBJ1-5; TRBD1 might be the D (5 bases). V lost 4 bases to trimming and J lost 6 bases, with 16 bases between them. The CDR3 runs to 15 residues. CDR1 is LNHDA and CDR2 is SQIVND in the germline V gene (reference sequence). The CDR3 reads CASSTIGAVGQPQHF. CDR3 bases: TGTGCCAGTAGTACTATCGGGGCGGTCGGTCAGCCCCAGCATTTT.

V and J are TRBV19 and TRBJ2-3, with 7 bases aligning to TRBD2. The germline CDR1 and CDR2 sequences are LNHDA and SQIVND (reference sequence). The CDR3 contains 16 residues. The V and J ends lost 3 bases and 3 bases, in that order; junction bases with no gene match: 9. DNA for the CDR3: TGTGCCAGTAGTATGATTGAGGGAGGGGCAACAGATACGCAGTATTTT. Protein product: CASSMIEGGATDTQYF.

This clonotype was seen once. This clone may be a read error of a much larger clone one base away. This chain joins TRBV20-1 and TRBJ2-7; tentatively, D is TRBD1 (6 bases). From germline, CDR1 is DFQATT and CDR2 SNEGSKA (reference sequence). This CDR3 contains 13 residues. Here the CDR3 reads CSATGTISYKQYF. The CDR3, as DNA: TGCAGTGCAACCGGGACAATCTCCTACAAGCAGTACTTC.

Only a few counts were recorded for this clonotype. The chain combines TRBV19 with TRBJ2-3; D remains unclear. Trimming left V 4 bases short and J 6 bases short, with 20 bases between. This CDR3 spans 16 amino acids. Germline V gene sequence: CDR1 LNHDA, CDR2 SQIVND (reference sequence). CDR3 amino acids: CASSTFFRLGIDTQYF. The CDR3 DNA reads as TGTGCCAGTAGTACCTTTTTCCGCCTAGGAATTGATACGCAGTATTTT.

This clonotype came up many times. This rearrangement joins TRBV11-2 to TRBJ1-3; a possible D gene is TRBD1 (6 bases). Looked up from germline, CDR1 is SGHAT and CDR2 is FQNNGV. The CDR3 is 15 amino acids. With 3 bases removed from V and 4 bases from J, the gap between germline ends came to 13 bases. CDR3: CASSFQRGAGNTIYF. CDR3 bases: TGTGCCAGCAGCTTTCAAAGGGGGGCAGGAAACACCATATATTTT.

J is TRBJ1-5 and V is TRBV19, with TRBD1 matching over 7 bases. The V gene end was trimmed by 6 bases and the J gene end by 7 bases; junction bases not matched to a gene: 12. Germline V lookup: CDR1 LNHDA, CDR2 SQIVND (reference sequence). The length of the CDR3 is 15 residues. The CDR3 protein is CASRTVDREGQPQHF. DNA of the CDR3: TGTGCCAGTAGAACTGTCGACAGGGAAGGCCAGCCCCAGCATTTT.

In this sample, this clonotype turned up many times. The J gene is TRBJ1-2, the V gene TRBV3-1; no firm D call. The germline CDR1 and CDR2 sequences are LGHDT and YNNKEL (reference sequence). The CDR3 is 13 residues long. V was trimmed by 1 base and J by 6 bases, leaving 9 bases between them. The CDR3 nucleotides read TGTGCCAGCAGCCAAGTACGAGCCCATGGCTACACCTTC. This gives the protein CASSQVRAHGYTF.

The rearrangement uses TRBV28 and TRBJ1-3, with D perhaps matching TRBD1 (6 bases). The CDR3 extends over 14 amino acids. Trimming removed 8 bases from V and 8 bases from J, with 19 bases in between. CDR1 and CDR2 (germline): MDHEN, SYDVKM. The CDR3 nucleotides read TGTGCCAGCGGGTCCCCCGGAGGGGGAGACACCATATATTTT. As protein: CASGSPGGGDTIYF.

V gene TRBV30 combines with J gene TRBJ1-2, with 9 bases fitting TRBD1. The ends lost 3 bases at V and 6 bases at J; junction bases unmatched: 5. The CDR3 length is 13 residues. Germline-derived CDR1 and CDR2 are GTSNPN and SVGIG (reference sequence). CDR3 amino acids: CAWRRDRVDGYTF. In nucleotides, the CDR3 is TGTGCCTGGAGGAGGGACAGGGTTGATGGCTACACCTTC. Using reference TRBV30 and TRBJ1-2 for the parts outside the CDR3, the full variable domain is SQTIHQWPATLVQPVGSPLSLECTVEGTSNPNLYWYRQAAGRGLQLLFYSVGIGQISSEVPQNLSASRPQDRQFILSSKKLLLSDSGFYLCAWRRDRVDGYTFGSGTRLTVV.

This clonotype was found many times. The CDR3 here is CASSQDAYGGVQETQYF. The DNA for the CDR3 is TGCGCCAGCAGCCAAGATGCTTATGGTGGGGTCCAAGAGACCCAGTACTTC. The chain carries TRBV4-1 and TRBJ2-5, with D unresolved. Trimming stripped 0 bases from V and 1 base from J, with 15 bases between. Looked up from germline, CDR1 is MGHRA and CDR2 is YSYEKL. The CDR3 runs 17 residues.

The table lists this clonotype with many counts. J is TRBJ1-3 and V is TRBV2; D ambiguous. Trimming removed 8 bases from V and 0 bases from J, with 11 bases in between. There are 14 residues in the CDR3. Per germline, CDR1 SNHLY and CDR2 FYNNEI. The CDR3 nucleotides are TGTGCCAGCTTTGACGGGAGCTCTGGAAACACCATATATTTT. Protein: CASFDGSSGNTIYF.

In its sample, this clonotype was seen many times. This rearrangement joins TRBV2 to TRBJ2-1; TRBD2 matches at 11 bases. CDR1 is SNHLY, CDR2 FYNNEI, per germline. J was trimmed by 6 bases and V by 3 bases; bases with no gene match: 4. The CDR3 runs 15 residues. The CDR3 coding sequence is TGTGCCAGCAGTGAGGGGACTAGCGGATTCAATGAGCAGTTCTTC. Translation: CASSEGTSGFNEQFF.

This clonotype was detected ten times or more. The chain uses TRBV5-1 and TRBJ2-3, with 9 bases that match TRBD2. CDR1 and CDR2 (germline): SGHRS, YFSETQ. The V and J ends lost 0 bases and 4 bases, in that order; junction bases with no gene match: 3. This CDR3 has 15 residues. The CDR3 spells CASSLESGRSDTQYF. The CDR3 region has the DNA TGCGCCAGCAGCTTGGAGAGCGGGAGGTCAGATACGCAGTATTTT.